Listed here are 9 T cell receptor beta chains from one sample, sequenced in a study of EBV T-cell therapy then PD-1 blockade in nasopharyngeal carcinoma. Treatment described: AdE1-LMPpoly-expanded autologous EBV-specific T-cell therapy followed by anti-PD-1 nivolumab. Their recognized antigens are unknown. Some clones are missing from TCRdb's copy, which holds only in-frame ones; the method was immunoSEQ multiplex PCR. The table lists 20,000 to 25,000 clones, approximately 83% of them singletons, with approximately 24% in the top ten. This specimen consisted of CD8+ T cells from blood, obtained at day -245 from a patient whose treatment included autologous EBV-specific T cells and nivolumab. These receptor sequences come from a man aged 35-49 years with nasopharyngeal carcinoma.

V is TRBV6-5 and J is TRBJ1-3; D gene ambiguous. Trimming removed 0 bases at V and 0 bases at J, with 6 bases between. The CDR3 covers 15 residues. Germline lookup yields CDR1 MNHEY and CDR2 SVGAGI. DNA for the CDR3: TGTGCCAGCAGTTACTCCGGCAACTCTGGAAACACCATATATTTT. Amino acid sequence: CASSYSGNSGNTIYF.

This clone has only one observation. The chain couples TRBV2 to TRBJ1-5, with D unresolved. Trimming took off 3 bases at V and 7 bases at J, with 19 bases between the two ends. The CDR3 sequence is 16 residues long. Germline V gene data show CDR1 as SNHLY and CDR2 as FYNNEI. The CDR3 loop reads CASSEFFRSGLQPQHF. In DNA, the CDR3 is TGTGCCAGCAGTGAGTTTTTTCGCTCCGGCCTCCAGCCCCAGCATTTT.

The chain couples TRBV18 to TRBJ1-2; TRBD1 matches 7 bases. This CDR3 is 15 amino acids long. The V gene's germline CDR1 is KGHSH and CDR2 LQKENI. Trimming at V came to 0 bases and at J to 5 bases, leaving 6 bases not matched to a gene. This CDR3 reads CASSPPGQQFYGYTF. In DNA, the CDR3 is TGTGCCAGCTCACCACCGGGACAGCAGTTTTATGGCTACACCTTC.

V and J are TRBV7-6 and TRBJ2-7, with TRBD1 matching 7 bases. CDR1 SGHVS and CDR2 FNYEAQ come from the germline V gene. This CDR3 spans 16 amino acids. Germline trimming cut 0 bases from V and 0 bases from J; bases unmatched to any gene: 5. CDR3 nucleotides: TGTGCCAGCAGCTTAGCTGGACAGGACTCCTCCTACGAGCAGTACTTC. It yields the protein CASSLAGQDSSYEQYF.

The chain combines TRBV7-6 with TRBJ2-2; 8 nucleotides agree with TRBD2. V lost 5 bases, J lost 3 bases, and 11 bases stayed unmatched. The CDR3 is 17 amino acids. CDR1 is SGHVS and CDR2 is FNYEAQ in the germline V gene. CDR3 in amino acids: CASSSHPGGADTGELFF. The CDR3 bases are TGTGCCAGCAGCAGTCACCCGGGGGGGGCGGACACCGGGGAGCTGTTTTTT.

The chain recombines TRBV7-9 with TRBJ2-6; D is undetermined. The CDR3 runs to 13 residues. V was clipped by 1 base and J by 9 bases, with 7 bases between them. Germline V gene sequence: CDR1 SEHNR, CDR2 FQNEAQ (reference sequence). CDR3 region: CASSLVIGNVLTF. The CDR3 DNA reads as TGTGCCAGCAGCTTAGTAATAGGCAACGTCCTGACTTTC.

This clone was counted between two and nine times. The J gene is TRBJ2-7, the V gene TRBV28; 7 bases match TRBD2. CDR1 and CDR2 (germline): MDHEN, SYDVKM. Trimming cost V 3 bases and J 2 bases; bases outside gene matches: 4. The CDR3 loop spans 14 amino acids. The CDR3 DNA reads TGTGCCAGCAGTTTCGAGGGGACTACCTACGAGCAGTACTTC. It encodes CASSFEGTTYEQYF.

The chain links TRBV3-1 (or the pseudogene TRBV3-2) to TRBJ2-3; TRBD2 agrees at 10 bases. Germline V gives CDR1 LGHDT, CDR2 YNNKEL (reference sequence). The J segment lost 5 bases and the V segment lost 1 base, leaving 6 bases of the junction unmatched. This CDR3 has 16 amino acids. CDR3 nucleotides: TGTGCCAGCAGCCAAGGGCTAGCGGGGGCAGGAGATACGCAGTATTTT. This translates into CASSQGLAGAGDTQYF.

V usage is TRBV5-6 and J usage is TRBJ1-6; D possibly corresponds to TRBD1 (5 bases). This CDR3 has 13 amino acids. The ends were cut back, 4 bases at V and 9 bases at J, with 11 bases in the middle. CDR1 is SGHDT and CDR2 is YYEEEE in the germline V gene. The CDR3 DNA is TGTGCCAGCAGCCCTGGGGGATTTTCACCCCTCCACTTT. It encodes CASSPGGFSPLHF.